A selection of T cell receptor beta chains follows, all from one sample in a study of blood T cell repertoires in COVID-19. This table comes from immunoSEQ multiplex PCR, and its TCRdb copy is limited to in-frame clones, with some not included. Among approximately 15,000 clones listed, around 88% were seen once. Specimen: peripheral blood. The source of these receptors is a human donor with active COVID-19. The donor label of this sample is uncertain. Each CDR3 is given with its conserved first and last residue. The order of the fields is clone size, J gene, D gene, CDR3 length, V gene, CDR3 DNA, CDR3 protein. A D gene is named only where the DNA matches it firmly. Clone size appears in some rows only: once, few, many, or a class for an expanded clone.

abundance: NA; j_gene: TRBJ2-1; d_gene: NA; len: 19; v_gene: TRBV28; CDR3nt: TGTGCCAGCAGTCCCGTTGAGGGTGCGGGTCAGATAGGCTACAATGAGCAGTTCTTC; CDR3aa: CASSPVEGAGQIGYNEQFF
abundance: few; j_gene: TRBJ2-1; d_gene: TRBD1; len: 15; v_gene: TRBV6-5; CDR3nt: TGTGCCAGCAGTCCGGGACAGGGGACCTTAAAGGGGCAGTTCTTC; CDR3aa: CASSPGQGTLKGQFF
abundance: once; j_gene: TRBJ2-1; d_gene: NA; len: 14; v_gene: TRBV6-6; CDR3nt: TGTGCCAGCAGTTTGAGAGGGAAGTACGATGAGCAGTTCTTC; CDR3aa: CASSLRGKYDEQFF
abundance: NA; j_gene: TRBJ1-5; d_gene: NA; len: 13; v_gene: TRBV7-6; CDR3nt: TGTGCCAGCAGCTCCATCGGGGATCAGCCCCAGCATTTT; CDR3aa: CASSSIGDQPQHF
abundance: NA; j_gene: TRBJ2-3; d_gene: NA; len: 18; v_gene: TRBV12-5; CDR3nt: TGTGCTAGTGGTTTGGTCCTTTCCGGGACTCCCACGTCCGATACGCAGTATTTT; CDR3aa: CASGLVLSGTPTSDTQYF
abundance: NA; j_gene: TRBJ1-2; d_gene: NA; len: 13; v_gene: TRBV12-3/TRBV12-4; CDR3nt: TGTGCCAGCAGTTTCGAAGGGAGGGATGGCTACACCTTC; CDR3aa: CASSFEGRDGYTF
abundance: NA; j_gene: TRBJ2-2; d_gene: NA; len: 14; v_gene: TRBV7-9; CDR3nt: TGTGCCAGCAGCTTCAGGGGTTCGGCCGGGGAGCTGTTTTTT; CDR3aa: CASSFRGSAGELFF
abundance: NA; j_gene: TRBJ2-7; d_gene: NA; len: 16; v_gene: TRBV19; CDR3nt: TGTGCCAGTAGTAGGATTGGTGACTGGCCGCCCTACGAGCAGTACTTC; CDR3aa: CASSRIGDWPPYEQYF
abundance: NA; j_gene: TRBJ1-2; d_gene: TRBD1; len: 14; v_gene: TRBV18; CDR3nt: TGTGCCAGCACGAGCGACAGGGGAGACTATGGCTACACCTTC; CDR3aa: CASTSDRGDYGYTF
abundance: NA; j_gene: TRBJ2-7; d_gene: NA; len: 14; v_gene: TRBV7-8; CDR3nt: TGTGCCAGCAGCTTAACCGGGAACGTCTACGAGCAGTACTTC; CDR3aa: CASSLTGNVYEQYF
abundance: NA; j_gene: TRBJ2-5; d_gene: NA; len: 14; v_gene: TRBV7-2; CDR3nt: TGTGCCAGCAGCTTAGTAGGGGCCGGGGAGACCCAGTACTTC; CDR3aa: CASSLVGAGETQYF
abundance: NA; j_gene: TRBJ2-4; d_gene: NA; len: 14; v_gene: TRBV10-3; CDR3nt: TGTGCCATCACGAATTCACTAGCCAAAAACATTCAGTACTTC; CDR3aa: CAITNSLAKNIQYF
abundance: NA; j_gene: TRBJ2-5; d_gene: TRBD2; len: 11; v_gene: TRBV20-1; CDR3nt: TGCAGTGCTAGATCAGCGGGAACCCAGTACTTC; CDR3aa: CSARSAGTQYF
abundance: NA; j_gene: TRBJ2-1; d_gene: TRBD2; len: 16; v_gene: TRBV9; CDR3nt: TGTGCCAGCAGCGCCGAGGGGACTAGCGGGAGGGAGGGGCAGTTCTTC; CDR3aa: CASSAEGTSGREGQFF
abundance: NA; j_gene: TRBJ2-3; d_gene: TRBD2; len: 16; v_gene: TRBV13; CDR3nt: TGTGCCAGCAGCTTAGATGGAGCGGGGGACCCAGATACGCAGTATTTT; CDR3aa: CASSLDGAGDPDTQYF
abundance: NA; j_gene: TRBJ1-4; d_gene: TRBD1; len: 13; v_gene: TRBV27; CDR3nt: TGTGCCAGCTCGGACAGGAGGGGTGAAAAACTGTTTTTT; CDR3aa: CASSDRRGEKLFF
abundance: few; j_gene: TRBJ2-4; d_gene: TRBD1; len: 15; v_gene: TRBV18; CDR3nt: TGTGCCAGCTCACCAAGGGACAGGGCCCAAAACATTCAGTACTTC; CDR3aa: CASSPRDRAQNIQYF
abundance: few; j_gene: TRBJ2-3; d_gene: TRBD1; len: 17; v_gene: TRBV27; CDR3nt: TGTGCCAGCCGCGCCGGGGGACAGGCGAGAAGCACAGATACGCAGTATTTT; CDR3aa: CASRAGGQARSTDTQYF
abundance: NA; j_gene: TRBJ1-5; d_gene: NA; len: 13; v_gene: TRBV25-1; CDR3nt: TGTGCCAGCAGTGGGGGCCAGGGGCAGCCCCAGCATTTT; CDR3aa: CASSGGQGQPQHF
abundance: few; j_gene: TRBJ2-7; d_gene: TRBD1; len: 17; v_gene: TRBV28; CDR3nt: TGTGCCAGCAGTATAAGACAGGGTGGAGCTTTTAGCTACGAGCAGTACTTC; CDR3aa: CASSIRQGGAFSYEQYF
abundance: NA; j_gene: TRBJ2-1; d_gene: NA; len: 13; v_gene: TRBV5-6; CDR3nt: TGTGCCAGCAGCGAGGGACACTACAATGAGCAGTTCTTC; CDR3aa: CASSEGHYNEQFF
abundance: NA; j_gene: TRBJ2-1; d_gene: TRBD2; len: 18; v_gene: TRBV11-2; CDR3nt: TGTGCCAGCAGCTTAGTTCCTAGCGGGGGGAACAATTACAATGAGCAGTTCTTC; CDR3aa: CASSLVPSGGNNYNEQFF
abundance: NA; j_gene: TRBJ2-7; d_gene: TRBD2; len: 16; v_gene: TRBV3-1/TRBV3-2; CDR3nt: TGTGCCAGCAGCCAAGGATTCAGCGGGAGCTCCTACGAGCAGTACTTC; CDR3aa: CASSQGFSGSSYEQYF
abundance: few; j_gene: TRBJ1-4; d_gene: NA; len: 14; v_gene: TRBV28; CDR3nt: TGTGCCAGCAGTTCTACAGGGACTAATGAAAAACTGTTTTTT; CDR3aa: CASSSTGTNEKLFF
abundance: NA; j_gene: TRBJ2-5; d_gene: NA; len: 15; v_gene: TRBV11-2; CDR3nt: TGTGCCAGCAGCTTATGGGTAGGGAGTCGGGAGACCCAGTACTTC; CDR3aa: CASSLWVGSRETQYF
abundance: NA; j_gene: TRBJ2-3; d_gene: TRBD2; len: 17; v_gene: TRBV9; CDR3nt: TGTGCCAGCAGCGTATCCCCTCTAGCGGGAGACCCAGATACGCAGTATTTT; CDR3aa: CASSVSPLAGDPDTQYF
abundance: NA; j_gene: TRBJ1-2; d_gene: NA; len: 14; v_gene: TRBV7-2; CDR3nt: TGTGCCAGCAGCTTGGAACAGGGCCCCTATGGCTACACCTTC; CDR3aa: CASSLEQGPYGYTF
abundance: NA; j_gene: TRBJ1-2; d_gene: TRBD1; len: 15; v_gene: TRBV2; CDR3nt: TGTGCCAGCAGTGGGGGACAGGGCGGCGGCTATGGCTACACCTTC; CDR3aa: CASSGGQGGGYGYTF
abundance: NA; j_gene: TRBJ2-3; d_gene: TRBD2; len: 18; v_gene: TRBV14; CDR3nt: TGTGCCAGCAGCCAAGGTTGGCGGGGGGGCCCCAGCACAGATACGCAGTATTTT; CDR3aa: CASSQGWRGGPSTDTQYF
abundance: NA; j_gene: TRBJ2-7; d_gene: TRBD2; len: 15; v_gene: TRBV19; CDR3nt: TGTGCCAGTAGTCAGTGGGGGGGAACAACGGACGAGCAGTACTTC; CDR3aa: CASSQWGGTTDEQYF
abundance: NA; j_gene: TRBJ2-3; d_gene: NA; len: 15; v_gene: TRBV27; CDR3nt: TGTGCCAGCACCCCGAGGGCGGGGTGGGGAAATACGCAGTATTTT; CDR3aa: CASTPRAGWGNTQYF
abundance: NA; j_gene: TRBJ1-2; d_gene: NA; len: 14; v_gene: TRBV5-8; CDR3nt: TGTGCCAGCAGCTCCGGACAGACTAACTATGGCTACACCTTC; CDR3aa: CASSSGQTNYGYTF
abundance: NA; j_gene: TRBJ2-7; d_gene: NA; len: 15; v_gene: TRBV5-1; CDR3nt: TGCGCCAGCAGCCCCCCCCCAGGATTCGGCACCGAGCAGTACTTC; CDR3aa: CASSPPPGFGTEQYF
abundance: few; j_gene: TRBJ1-5; d_gene: NA; len: 15; v_gene: TRBV28; CDR3nt: TGTGCCAGCAGGCGAGGTAACAGGGTAAATCAGCCCCAGCATTTT; CDR3aa: CASRRGNRVNQPQHF
abundance: NA; j_gene: TRBJ2-1; d_gene: NA; len: 14; v_gene: TRBV5-1; CDR3nt: TGCGCCAGCAGCTTGACAGGAGGGTACAATGAGCAGTTCTTC; CDR3aa: CASSLTGGYNEQFF
abundance: NA; j_gene: TRBJ2-7; d_gene: TRBD2; len: 14; v_gene: TRBV7-3; CDR3nt: TGTGCCAGCAGCGGCGGGACTAGCCCCTACGAGCAGTACTTC; CDR3aa: CASSGGTSPYEQYF
abundance: NA; j_gene: TRBJ1-5; d_gene: NA; len: 14; v_gene: TRBV6-2/TRBV6-3; CDR3nt: TGTGCCAGCACCCCGACCGTCCCCACGGGGCCCCAGCATTTT; CDR3aa: CASTPTVPTGPQHF
abundance: once; j_gene: TRBJ1-4; d_gene: NA; len: 15; v_gene: TRBV27; CDR3nt: TGTGCCAGCAGCGCCCGGGGTTCGACTAATGAAAAACTGTTTTTT; CDR3aa: CASSARGSTNEKLFF
abundance: NA; j_gene: TRBJ1-1; d_gene: TRBD1; len: 15; v_gene: TRBV6-5; CDR3nt: TGTGCCAGCAGTTACTGGGGACAGGGGGACACTGAAGCTTTCTTT; CDR3aa: CASSYWGQGDTEAFF
abundance: NA; j_gene: TRBJ2-1; d_gene: TRBD2; len: 15; v_gene: TRBV6-5; CDR3nt: TGTGCCAGTACCCCCGGGACTAGTCACGTAGGTGAGCAGTTCTTC; CDR3aa: CASTPGTSHVGEQFF
abundance: NA; j_gene: TRBJ2-1; d_gene: TRBD2; len: 15; v_gene: TRBV4-2; CDR3nt: TGTGCCAGCAGCTTTCGCGGGACTAGCGGAAATGAGCAGTTCTTC; CDR3aa: CASSFRGTSGNEQFF
abundance: NA; j_gene: TRBJ1-5; d_gene: NA; len: 15; v_gene: TRBV7-6; CDR3nt: TGTGCCAGCAGCTTAAGGACAGATAGCAATCAGCCCCAGCATTTT; CDR3aa: CASSLRTDSNQPQHF
abundance: NA; j_gene: TRBJ2-5; d_gene: TRBD2; len: 16; v_gene: TRBV6-5; CDR3nt: TGTGCCAGCAGTTACCTCCTAGCGGGAGACCAAGAGACCCAGTACTTC; CDR3aa: CASSYLLAGDQETQYF
abundance: NA; j_gene: TRBJ1-1; d_gene: NA; len: 13; v_gene: TRBV19; CDR3nt: TGTGCCAGTACGCAGGGTGGAGAGGCTGAAGCTTTCTTT; CDR3aa: CASTQGGEAEAFF
abundance: NA; j_gene: TRBJ2-2; d_gene: NA; len: 15; v_gene: TRBV10-3; CDR3nt: TGTGCCACAGAAAACAGGGTGGGGAACACCGGGGAGCTGTTTTTT; CDR3aa: CATENRVGNTGELFF
abundance: medium-sized; j_gene: TRBJ2-5; d_gene: TRBD1; len: 15; v_gene: TRBV27; CDR3nt: TGTGCCAGCAGTTCGAGACAGGGTATACAAGAGACCCAGTACTTC; CDR3aa: CASSSRQGIQETQYF
abundance: NA; j_gene: TRBJ2-5; d_gene: NA; len: 15; v_gene: TRBV7-6; CDR3nt: TGTGCCAGCAGCTCCAACGGGGGATACGGAGAGACCCAGTACTTC; CDR3aa: CASSSNGGYGETQYF
abundance: NA; j_gene: TRBJ1-5; d_gene: NA; len: 15; v_gene: TRBV30; CDR3nt: TGTGCCTGGAGGACCACAGGGTTAGGGAATCAGCCCCAGCATTTT; CDR3aa: CAWRTTGLGNQPQHF
abundance: NA; j_gene: TRBJ1-1; d_gene: NA; len: 19; v_gene: TRBV7-8; CDR3nt: TGTGCCAGCAGCTTAAGCCCTTGGGGGGGGCTAACCTTGAGGACTGAAGCTTTCTTT; CDR3aa: CASSLSPWGGLTLRTEAFF
abundance: NA; j_gene: TRBJ2-1; d_gene: TRBD2; len: 15; v_gene: TRBV28; CDR3nt: TGTGCCAGCAGCTGGCCGGGACTAGGAGTGGATGAGCAGTTCTTC; CDR3aa: CASSWPGLGVDEQFF
abundance: NA; j_gene: TRBJ1-3; d_gene: NA; len: 13; v_gene: TRBV18; CDR3nt: TGTGCCAGCTTCCGGGAGTCTGGGGACACCATATATTTT; CDR3aa: CASFRESGDTIYF